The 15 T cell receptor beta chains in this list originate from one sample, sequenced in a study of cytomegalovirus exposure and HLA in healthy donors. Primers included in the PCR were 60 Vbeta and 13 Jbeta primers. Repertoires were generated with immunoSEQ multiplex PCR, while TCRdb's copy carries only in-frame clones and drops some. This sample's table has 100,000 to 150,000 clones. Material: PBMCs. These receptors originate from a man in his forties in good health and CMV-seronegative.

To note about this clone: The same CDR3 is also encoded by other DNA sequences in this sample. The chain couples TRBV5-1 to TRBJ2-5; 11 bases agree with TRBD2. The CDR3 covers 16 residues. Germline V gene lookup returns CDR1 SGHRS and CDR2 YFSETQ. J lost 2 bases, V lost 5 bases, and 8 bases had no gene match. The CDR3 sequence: CASRAGTSGPQETQYF. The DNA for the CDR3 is TGCGCCAGCAGGGCCGGGACTAGCGGACCTCAAGAGACCCAGTACTTC.

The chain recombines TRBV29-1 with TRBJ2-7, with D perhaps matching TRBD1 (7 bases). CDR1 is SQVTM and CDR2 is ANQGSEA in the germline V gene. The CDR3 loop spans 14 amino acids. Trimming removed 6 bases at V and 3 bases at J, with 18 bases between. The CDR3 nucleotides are TGCAGCGTGGAGCTTGCAGGGGGGATCTACGAGCAGTACTTC. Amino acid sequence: CSVELAGGIYEQYF.

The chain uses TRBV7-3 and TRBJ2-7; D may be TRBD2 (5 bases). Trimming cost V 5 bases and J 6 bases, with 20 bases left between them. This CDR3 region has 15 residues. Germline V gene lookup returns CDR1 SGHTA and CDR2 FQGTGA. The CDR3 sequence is CASSPGTIRAGEQYF. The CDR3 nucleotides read TGTGCCAGCAGCCCCGGAACGATTAGGGCGGGCGAGCAGTACTTC. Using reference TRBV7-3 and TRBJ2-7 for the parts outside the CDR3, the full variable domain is GAGVSQTPSNKVTEKGKYVELRCDPISGHTALYWYRQSLGQGPEFLIYFQGTGAADDSGLPNDRFFAVRPEGSVSTLKIQRTERGDSAVYLCASSPGTIRAGEQYFGPGTRLTVT.

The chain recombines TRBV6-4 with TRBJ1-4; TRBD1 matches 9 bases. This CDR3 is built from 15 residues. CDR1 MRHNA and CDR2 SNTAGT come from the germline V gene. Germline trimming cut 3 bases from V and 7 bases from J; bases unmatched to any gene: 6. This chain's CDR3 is CASSEGNRGREKLFF. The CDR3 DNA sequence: TGTGCCAGCAGTGAAGGCAACAGGGGGCGTGAAAAACTGTTTTTT.

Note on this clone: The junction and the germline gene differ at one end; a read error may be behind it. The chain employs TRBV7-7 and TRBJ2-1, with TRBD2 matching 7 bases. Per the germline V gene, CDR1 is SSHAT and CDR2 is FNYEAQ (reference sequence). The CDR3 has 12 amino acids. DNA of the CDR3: TGTGCTAGCAGCCTGGAGCGGGGTGAGCAGTTCTTC. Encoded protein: CASSLERGEQFF.

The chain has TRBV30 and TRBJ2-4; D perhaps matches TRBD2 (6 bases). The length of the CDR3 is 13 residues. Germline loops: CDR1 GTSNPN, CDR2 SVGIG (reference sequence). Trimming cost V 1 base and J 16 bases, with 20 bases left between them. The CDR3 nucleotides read TGTGCCTGGAGTGCGCCGGGACTCAGACACTGTTACTTC. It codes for CAWSAPGLRHCYF. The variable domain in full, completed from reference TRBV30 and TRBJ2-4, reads SQTIHQWPATLVQPVGSPLSLECTVEGTSNPNLYWYRQAAGRGLQLLFYSVGIGQISSEVPQNLSASRPQDRQFILSSKKLLLSDSGFYLCAWSAPGLRHCYFGAGTRLSVL.

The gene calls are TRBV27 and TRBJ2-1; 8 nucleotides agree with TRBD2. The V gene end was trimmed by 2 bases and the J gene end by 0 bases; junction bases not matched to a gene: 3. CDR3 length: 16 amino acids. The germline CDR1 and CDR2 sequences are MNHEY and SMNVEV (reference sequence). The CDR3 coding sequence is TGTGCCAGCAGTTTAAAGCGGGGGAGCTCCTACAATGAGCAGTTCTTC. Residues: CASSLKRGSSYNEQFF.

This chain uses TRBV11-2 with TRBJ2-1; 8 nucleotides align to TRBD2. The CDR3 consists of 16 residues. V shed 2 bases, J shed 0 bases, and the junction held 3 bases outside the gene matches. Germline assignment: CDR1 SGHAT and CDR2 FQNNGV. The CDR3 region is CASSLMGTSSYNEQFF. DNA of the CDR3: TGTGCCAGCAGCTTAATGGGGACTAGCTCCTACAATGAGCAGTTCTTC. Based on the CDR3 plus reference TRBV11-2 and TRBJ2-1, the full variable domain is EAGVAQSPRYKIIEKRQSVAFWCNPISGHATLYWYQQILGQGPKLLIQFQNNGVVDDSQLPKDRFSAERLKGVDSTLKIQPAKLEDSAVYLCASSLMGTSSYNEQFFGPGTRLTVL.

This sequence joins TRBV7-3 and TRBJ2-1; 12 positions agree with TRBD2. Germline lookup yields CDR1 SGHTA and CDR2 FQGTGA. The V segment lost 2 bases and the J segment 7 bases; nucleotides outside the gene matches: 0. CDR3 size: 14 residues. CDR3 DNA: TGTGCCAGCAGCTTAGGACTAGCGGGAAATGAGCAGTTCTTC. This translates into CASSLGLAGNEQFF.

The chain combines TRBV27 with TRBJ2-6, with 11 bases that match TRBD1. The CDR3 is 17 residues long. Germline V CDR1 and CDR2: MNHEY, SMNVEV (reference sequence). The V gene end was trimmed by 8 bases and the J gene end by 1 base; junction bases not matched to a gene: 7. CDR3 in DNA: TGTGCCAGCGGTCGGACAGGGGGCGCATCTGGGGCCAACGTCCTGACTTTC. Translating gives CASGRTGGASGANVLTF. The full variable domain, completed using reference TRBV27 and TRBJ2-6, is EAQVTQNPRYLITVTGKKLTVTCSQNMNHEYMSWYRQDPGLGLRQIYYSMNVEVTDKGDVPEGYKVSRKEKRNFPLILESPSPNQTSLYFCASGRTGGASGANVLTFGAGSRLTVL.

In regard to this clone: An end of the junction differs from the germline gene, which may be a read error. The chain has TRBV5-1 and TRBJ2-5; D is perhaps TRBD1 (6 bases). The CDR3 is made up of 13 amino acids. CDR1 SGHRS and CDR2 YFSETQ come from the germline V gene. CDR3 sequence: CASSFKGEHVLDF. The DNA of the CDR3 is TGCGCCAGCAGCTTCAAGGGGGAGCACGTTTTGGACTTC.

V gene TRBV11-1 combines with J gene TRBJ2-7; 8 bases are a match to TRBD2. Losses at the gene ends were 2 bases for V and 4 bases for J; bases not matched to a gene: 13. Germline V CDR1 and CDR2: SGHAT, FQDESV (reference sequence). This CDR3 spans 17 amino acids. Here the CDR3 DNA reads TGTGCCAGCAGCTTACTTCCCGGAACTAGCGGACTGTACGAGCAGTACTTC. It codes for CASSLLPGTSGLYEQYF. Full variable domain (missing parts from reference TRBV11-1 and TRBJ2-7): EAEVAQSPRYKITEKSQAVAFWCDPISGHATLYWYRQILGQGPELLVQFQDESVVDDSQLPKDRFSAERLKGVDSTLKIQPAELGDSAMYLCASSLLPGTSGLYEQYFGPGTRLTVT.

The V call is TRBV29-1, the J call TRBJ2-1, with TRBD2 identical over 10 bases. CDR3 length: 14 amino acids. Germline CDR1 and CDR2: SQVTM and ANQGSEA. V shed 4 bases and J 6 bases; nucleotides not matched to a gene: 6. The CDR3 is CSVVPSGSFNEQFF. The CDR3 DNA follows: TGCAGCGTTGTGCCTAGCGGGAGTTTCAATGAGCAGTTCTTC.

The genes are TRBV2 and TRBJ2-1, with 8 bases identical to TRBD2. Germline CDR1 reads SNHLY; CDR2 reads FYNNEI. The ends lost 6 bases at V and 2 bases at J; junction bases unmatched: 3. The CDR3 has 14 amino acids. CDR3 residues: CASRLGGAYNEQFF. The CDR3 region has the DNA TGTGCCAGCAGACTCGGGGGGGCCTACAATGAGCAGTTCTTC. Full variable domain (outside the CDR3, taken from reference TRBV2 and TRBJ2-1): EPEVTQTPSHQVTQMGQEVILRCVPISNHLYFYWYRQILGQKVEFLVSFYNNEISEKSEIFDDQFSVERPDGSNFTLKIRSTKLEDSAMYFCASRLGGAYNEQFFGPGTRLTVL.

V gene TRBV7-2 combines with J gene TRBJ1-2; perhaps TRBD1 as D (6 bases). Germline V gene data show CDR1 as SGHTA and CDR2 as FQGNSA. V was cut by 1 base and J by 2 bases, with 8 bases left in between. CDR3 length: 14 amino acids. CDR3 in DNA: TGTGCCAGCAGCTTAGGGGGACAAAACTATGGCTACACCTTC. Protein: CASSLGGQNYGYTF.